This TCR beta chain was documented in a study of neoadjuvant anti-PD-1 for oral cavity cancer. PBMCs were not maintained or expanded in culture before analysis. The table came from immunoSEQ multiplex PCR; TCRdb's copy has only in-frame clones and leaves some out. This table holds over 13,000 clones, about 70% found once. The CDR3 is made up of 14 amino acids. In germline, CDR1 is KGHSH, CDR2 LQKENI. Trimming took off 8 bases at V and 1 base at J, with 14 bases between the two ends. This clone was seen only a few times. The chain uses TRBV18 and TRBJ1-1; D is uncertain. This sequence was found in a person between 40 and 85 years old with oral cavity squamous cell carcinoma. This specimen was PBMCs, taken before nivolumab (anti-PD-1) treatment. The CDR3 DNA reads as TGTGCCAGCCGGGAGTGGACTTCGAACACTGAAGCTTTCTTT. Amino acids: CASREWTSNTEAFF.